The 2 T cell receptor beta chains in this list originate from one sample, sequenced in a study of T cell responses to AZD1222 COVID-19 vaccine. The table came from immunoSEQ multiplex PCR; TCRdb's copy has only in-frame clones and leaves some out. The repertoire has 140,000 or so clones, approximately 90% of them found once; the top ten carry 1.5% to 2%. The sequences come from peripheral blood, collected on day 0 of AZD1222 vaccination. These receptors originate from an adult in good health.

The chain uses TRBV5-3 and TRBJ2-7; D is unclear. TRBV5-3 is an ORF, with its function uncertain. V was pared by 4 bases and J by 4 bases, with 9 bases between. This CDR3 has 12 residues. The CDR3 coding sequence is TGTGCCAGAAGCCCGGGTGGGTACGAGCAGTACTTC. Translated, it gives CARSPGGYEQYF.

The chain combines TRBV28 with TRBJ1-1, with 7 positions matching TRBD1. The CDR3 contains 12 residues. Per the germline V gene, CDR1 is MDHEN and CDR2 is SYDVKM. With V trimmed by 5 bases and J by 3 bases, 0 bases remained unmatched. CDR3 in amino acids: CASSDRDTEAFF. For the CDR3, the DNA is TGTGCCAGCAGTGACAGGGACACTGAAGCTTTCTTT.